Following are 18 T cell receptor beta chains from one sample sequenced in a study of breast tumors, draining lymph nodes, adjacent tissues. Samples came from axillary lymph nodes draining the breast cancer. MiXCR, applied by TCRdb to the multiplex PCR reads, yields one record per CDR3 protein. The data show some 100,000 distinct CDR3 sequences, less than 25% seen once. The specimen was axillary lymph node tissue. These receptors were taken from a female donor with breast cancer. Some clones in this sample may be carry-over from other donors' samples.

This clonotype was found many times. V usage is TRBV2 and J usage is TRBJ2-5; 8 bases line up with TRBD2. J lost 3 bases, V lost 5 bases, and 5 bases had no gene match. There are 14 residues in the CDR3. In germline, CDR1 is SNHLY, CDR2 FYNNEI. CDR3 sequence: CASSQTSAKETQYF. The CDR3 DNA sequence: TGTGCCAGCAGTCAGACTAGCGCGAAAGAGACCCAGTACTTC.

This chain joins TRBV5-1 and TRBJ1-1, with D maybe TRBD1 (5 bases). The CDR3 has 14 amino acids. Per the germline V gene, CDR1 is SGHRS and CDR2 is YFSETQ. Trimming shortened V by 0 bases and J by 4 bases, and 10 bases separated the two germline ends. The CDR3 region has the DNA TGCGCCAGCAGCTTGGAAGGGGCTGGCACTGAAGCTTTCTTT. This sequence encodes CASSLEGAGTEAFF.

Regarding this clonotype: The junction does not match germline at one end; this may be a read error. The chain has TRBV20-1 and TRBJ1-6; 9 bases are a match to TRBD1. CDR3 size: 14 residues. Germline CDR1 reads DFQATT; CDR2 reads SNEGSKA (reference sequence). The CDR3 loop is CSAREDRGYSPLHF. In DNA, the CDR3 is TGCAGTGCTCGAGAGGACAGGGGTTATTCACCCCTCCACTTT.

The chain has TRBV20-1 and TRBJ1-1; unclear D gene. From germline, CDR1 is DFQATT and CDR2 SNEGSKA (reference sequence). Trimming removed 0 bases from V and 6 bases from J, with 5 bases in between. The CDR3 is 11 residues long. DNA of the CDR3: TGCAGTGCTAGAGATCCCCCTGAAGCTTTCTTT. Translating gives CSARDPPEAFF.

This sequence joins TRBV19 and TRBJ2-3; D remains unclear. The CDR3 extends over 14 amino acids. In germline, CDR1 is LNHDA, CDR2 SQIVND (reference sequence). Between the trimmed V and J ends, which lost 6 bases and 4 bases, there was a span of 14 bases. CDR3: CASSPTSIPDTQYF. As DNA, the CDR3 is TGTGCCAGTAGCCCGACGTCTATTCCAGATACGCAGTATTTT.

This clonotype has ten or more counts. V is TRBV19 and J is TRBJ2-7, with TRBD2 as a possible D gene (6 bases). V was cut by 3 bases and J by 1 base, with 13 bases left in between. CDR1 and CDR2 from the germline V gene are LNHDA and SQIVND (reference sequence). CDR3 length equals 15 residues. The CDR3 reads CASSMIGGKSYEQYF. As DNA, the CDR3 is TGTGCCAGTAGTATGATTGGGGGGAAGTCCTACGAGCAGTACTTC. Full variable domain (outside the CDR3, taken from reference TRBV19 and TRBJ2-7): DGGITQSPKYLFRKEGQNVTLSCEQNLNHDAMYWYRQDPGQGLRLIYYSQIVNDFQKGDIAEGYSVSREKKESFPLTVTSAQKNPTAFYLCASSMIGGKSYEQYFGPGTRLTVT.

This clonotype was detected ten times or more. The chain has TRBV4-1 and TRBJ2-7, with D possibly being TRBD1 (5 bases). V was clipped by 1 base and J by 6 bases, with 19 bases between them. The CDR3 totals 16 residues. CDR1 is MGHRA, CDR2 YSYEKL, per germline. CDR3 in amino acids: CASSQGSTVTQGEQYF. In DNA form, the CDR3 reads TGCGCCAGCAGCCAAGGGTCGACAGTAACTCAAGGCGAGCAGTACTTC.

The genes are TRBV20-1 and TRBJ2-1; a possible D gene is TRBD1 (6 bases). The CDR3 covers 15 residues. Between the trimmed V and J ends, which lost 6 bases and 4 bases, there was a span of 19 bases. The germline V gene has CDR1 DFQATT and CDR2 SNEGSKA (reference sequence). The CDR3: CSADGLGTPYNEQFF. CDR3 nucleotide sequence: TGCAGTGCCGACGGTTTAGGGACACCATACAATGAGCAGTTCTTC.

In its sample, this clonotype was seen many times. The chain couples TRBV5-1 to TRBJ2-1; 7 nucleotides match TRBD2. V was pared by 4 bases and J by 8 bases, with 9 bases of the junction left unmatched. CDR3 size: 14 residues. Germline values: CDR1 SGHRS, CDR2 YFSETQ. The CDR3 DNA reads as TGCGCCAGCAGCCCGGCGGGGGAGATCTATGAGCAGTTCTTC. The encoded protein is CASSPAGEIYEQFF. The full variable domain, rest sourced from reference TRBV5-1 and TRBJ2-1, is KAGVTQTPRYLIKTRGQQVTLSCSPISGHRSVSWYQQTPGQGLQFLFEYFSETQRNKGNFPGRFSGRQFSNSRSEMNVSTLELGDSALYLCASSPAGEIYEQFFGPGTRLTVL.

Details on this clonotype: Mismatch with germline at one junction end may stem from a read error. The V call is TRBV9, the J call TRBJ2-4; 8 bases are a match to TRBD1. Germline loops: CDR1 SGDLS, CDR2 YYNGEE. This CDR3 has 15 residues. The DNA of the CDR3 is TGTGCCAGCAGCCCAAAGACAGGGGCCAAAAGCATTCAGTACTTC. Protein product: CASSPKTGAKSIQYF.

A remark on this clonotype: A read error is possible here, since a much larger clone lies one base away. The V call is TRBV4-2, the J call TRBJ2-2, with 10 bases aligning to TRBD2. The CDR3 runs to 16 residues. Germline CDR1 reads LGHNA; CDR2 reads YNFKEQ. In nucleotides, the CDR3 is TGTGCCAGCAGCCAAGAAGCGGGAGGGAACACCGGGGAGCCGTTTTTT. Translating gives CASSQEAGGNTGEPFF.

This clonotype was seen repeatedly, ten times or more. This chain joins TRBV5-1 and TRBJ2-1; 12 nucleotides agree with TRBD2. Germline CDR1 reads SGHRS; CDR2 reads YFSETQ. CDR3 length: 14 amino acids. Germline trimming cut 5 bases from V and 9 bases from J; bases unmatched to any gene: 6. The CDR3 nucleotides read TGCGCCAGCAGAACTAGCGGGGGGCTCGGTGAGCAGTTCTTC. It encodes CASRTSGGLGEQFF.

This clonotype was recorded a few times. This could be a read error, since a much larger clone is one nucleotide away. V and J are TRBV20-1 and TRBJ2-5, with TRBD2 as a possible D gene (6 bases). This CDR3 is 15 amino acids long. Germline values: CDR1 DFQATT, CDR2 SNEGSKA (reference sequence). CDR3 coding DNA: TGCGGTGCATGCTCTCGGGAGTGGGGGATGGAGACCCAGTACTTC. Translating it yields CGACSREWGMETQYF.

This clonotype was seen many times. V gene TRBV5-1 combines with J gene TRBJ1-4; D remains unclear. The CDR3 runs to 15 residues. Germline V gene data show CDR1 as SGHRS and CDR2 as YFSETQ. V gave up 0 bases and J gave up 6 bases, with 12 bases separating them. The CDR3: CASSLAGGRDEKLFF. In DNA form, the CDR3 reads TGCGCCAGCAGCTTGGCGGGAGGGCGGGATGAAAAACTGTTTTTT.

This chain connects TRBV5-1 to TRBJ2-7; the match to TRBD2 covers 13 bases. CDR3 length equals 15 residues. The ends lost 4 bases at V and 2 bases at J; junction bases unmatched: 3. From germline, CDR1 is SGHRS and CDR2 YFSETQ. Written as DNA, the CDR3 is TGCGCCAGCAGCCCGACTAGCGGGGGGACCTACGAGCAGTACTTC. Amino acids: CASSPTSGGTYEQYF.

The chain employs TRBV19 and TRBJ1-2, with a weak D call TRBD1 (6 bases). CDR3 length: 15 residues. Germline V gives CDR1 LNHDA, CDR2 SQIVND (reference sequence). Trimming shortened V by 4 bases and J by 7 bases, and 19 bases separated the two germline ends. CDR3 region: CASSTPGARFGGYTF. The DNA for the CDR3 is TGTGCCAGTAGTACCCCGGGGGCGCGATTCGGTGGCTACACCTTC.

This clonotype was observed at least ten times. The V and J genes are TRBV20-1 and TRBJ1-5; the D is unclear. Trimming shortened V by 6 bases and J by 9 bases, and 18 bases separated the two germline ends. This CDR3 has 13 amino acids. The germline V gene has CDR1 DFQATT and CDR2 SNEGSKA (reference sequence). The CDR3 region has the DNA TGCAGTGCAACCGGGTCCCCGGCGGGGCCCCAGCATTTT. Protein sequence: CSATGSPAGPQHF.

A remark on this clonotype: It may be a read error: a sequence one base away is much more abundant. The chain has TRBV20-1 and TRBJ2-1, with 9 bases matching TRBD1. This CDR3 has 16 amino acids. The V gene's germline CDR1 is DFQATT and CDR2 SNEGSKA (reference sequence). J gave up 5 bases and V 0 bases, and 8 bases lay outside the gene matches. The CDR3 reads CSARDLRTGEDNEQFF. In nucleotides, the CDR3 is TGCAGTGCTAGAGATCTTCGGACAGGGGAGGACAATGAGCAGTTCTTC.